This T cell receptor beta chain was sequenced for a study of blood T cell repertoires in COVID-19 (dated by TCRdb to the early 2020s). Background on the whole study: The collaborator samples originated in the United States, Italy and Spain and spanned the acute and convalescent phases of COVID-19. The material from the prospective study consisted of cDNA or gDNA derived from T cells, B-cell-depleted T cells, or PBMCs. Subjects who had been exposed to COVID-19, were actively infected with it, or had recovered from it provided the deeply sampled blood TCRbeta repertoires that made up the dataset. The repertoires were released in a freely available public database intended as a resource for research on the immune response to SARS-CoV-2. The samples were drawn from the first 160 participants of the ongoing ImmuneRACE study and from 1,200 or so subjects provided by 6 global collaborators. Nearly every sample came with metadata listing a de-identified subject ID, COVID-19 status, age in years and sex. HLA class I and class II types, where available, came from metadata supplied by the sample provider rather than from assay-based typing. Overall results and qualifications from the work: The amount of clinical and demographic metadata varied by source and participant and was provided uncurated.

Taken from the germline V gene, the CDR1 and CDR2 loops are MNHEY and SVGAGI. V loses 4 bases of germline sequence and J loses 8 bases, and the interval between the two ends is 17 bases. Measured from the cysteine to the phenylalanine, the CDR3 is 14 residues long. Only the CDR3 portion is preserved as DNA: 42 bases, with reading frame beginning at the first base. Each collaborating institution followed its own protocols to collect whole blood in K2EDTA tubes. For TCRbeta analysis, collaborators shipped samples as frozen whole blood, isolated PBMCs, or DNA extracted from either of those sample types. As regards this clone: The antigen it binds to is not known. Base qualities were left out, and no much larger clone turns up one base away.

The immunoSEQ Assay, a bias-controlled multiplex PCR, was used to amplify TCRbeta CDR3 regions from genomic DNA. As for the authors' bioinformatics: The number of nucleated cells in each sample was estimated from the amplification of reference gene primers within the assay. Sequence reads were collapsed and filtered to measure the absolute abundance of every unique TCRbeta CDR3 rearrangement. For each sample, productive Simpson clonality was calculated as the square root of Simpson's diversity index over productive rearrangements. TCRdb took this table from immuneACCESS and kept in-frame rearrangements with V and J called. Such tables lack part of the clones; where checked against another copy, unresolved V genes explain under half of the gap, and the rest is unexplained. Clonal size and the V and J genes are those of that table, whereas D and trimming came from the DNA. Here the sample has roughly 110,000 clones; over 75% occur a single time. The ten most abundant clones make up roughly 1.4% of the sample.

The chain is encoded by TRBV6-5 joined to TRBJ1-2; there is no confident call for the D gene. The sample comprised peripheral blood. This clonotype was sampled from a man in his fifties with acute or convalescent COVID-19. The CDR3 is CASSSGGHPGGYTF. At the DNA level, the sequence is TGTGCCAGCAGTTCCGGCGGGCACCCGGGAGGCTACACCTTC.